The following is a T cell receptor beta chain sequence with its context. In the original workflow: Quantification of nucleated cells was approximated via reference gene primer amplification. Only in-frame clones appear in the TCRdb table, and some are missing; sequencing was by immunoSEQ multiplex PCR. The V and J calls and clone size come from that table; D and trimming were worked out from the DNA. Among fewer than 250,000 clones, about nine tenths were seen once, and the ten largest hold about 1.7%. The source of the sample is a study of blood T cell repertoires in COVID-19. For the study at large: Samples of COVID-19 (acute and convalescent) were obtained from the United States, Italy and Spain. Sources were T cells, B-cell-depleted T cells, or PBMCs; the material itself was cDNA or gDNA.

This CDR3 is 15 amino acids long. Trimming removed 6 bases from V and 2 bases from J, with 14 bases in between. CDR1 and CDR2 from the germline V gene are MNHEY and SVGAGI. Source material: peripheral blood. V is TRBV6-5 and J is TRBJ2-1; TRBD2 is a possible D gene (7 bases). The clonotype originates from a man between 65 and 85 years old with acute or convalescent COVID-19. This CDR3 is CASSRLGGAYNEQFF. CDR3 in DNA: TGTGCCAGCAGCAGACTAGGGGGGGCCTACAATGAGCAGTTCTTC.